The rows below give T cell receptor beta chains drawn from one sample of a study. TCRdb re-called the 5' RACE reads with MiXCR, one entry per CDR3 protein. Of about 32,000 distinct CDR3 sequences listed, roughly a quarter are singletons. The sample consisted of memory CD4+ T cells sorted from blood. Receptors originate from a female donor with breast cancer. The CDR3 runs from the conserved cysteine through the conserved F or W. A D gene is named only where the DNA matches it firmly. Rows may omit the clone size; those that give it use once, few, many or a size class.

DNA	CDR3	D	V	J	size
TGTGCCAGCAGCTTGGGGAGTCACCAAGAGACCCAGTACTTC	CASSLGSHQETQYF	NA	TRBV5-6	TRBJ2-5	many
TGCAGTGCCTCCACTAGCGGGAGGGCCCGGACCGGGGAGCTGTTTTTT	CSASTSGRARTGELFF	TRBD2	TRBV20-1	TRBJ2-2	many
TGCAGTGCTATACGGGGGACTCAGACCCAGTACTTC	CSAIRGTQTQYF	NA	TRBV20-1	TRBJ2-5	NA
TGTGCCATCCAAGACATCACCGGGGAGCTGTTTTTT	CAIQDITGELFF	NA	TRBV10-3	TRBJ2-2	many
TGTGCCAGCAGTTTAGCAGGGTGGAAAGATACGCAGTATTTT	CASSLAGWKDTQYF	NA	TRBV28	TRBJ2-3	many
TGTGCCAGCAGTTTGGACAGGGGAGGGACCGGGGAGCTGTTTTTT	CASSLDRGGTGELFF	TRBD1	TRBV27	TRBJ2-2	many
TGTGCCAGCAGCGGGCGGGCTCCAGTGGACTATGGCTACACCTTC	CASSGRAPVDYGYTF	NA	TRBV7-2	TRBJ1-2	many
TGTGCCAGCAGTTTCGGGACAGGGAACTATGGCTACACCTTC	CASSFGTGNYGYTF	TRBD1	TRBV28	TRBJ1-2	NA
TGTGCCAGCAGTCCCCCCCCTCCAGACACCGGGGAGCTGTTTTTT	CASSPPPPDTGELFF	NA	TRBV12-3/TRBV12-4	TRBJ2-2	few
TGCAGTGCCACGGACAGATACAATGAGCAGTTCTTC	CSATDRYNEQFF	NA	TRBV20-1	TRBJ2-1	few
TGTGCCAGCAGCCCTACAGGGTTCTCCTATGGGGCCAACGTCCTGACTTTC	CASSPTGFSYGANVLTF	NA	TRBV28	TRBJ2-6	NA
TGTGCCAGCAGCGACAGGGGGAGCTCCTATAATTCACCCCTCCACTTT	CASSDRGSSYNSPLHF	TRBD1	TRBV6-1	TRBJ1-6	many
TGTGCCAGCAGTTGGGACCGAAGCAATCAGCCCCAGCATTTT	CASSWDRSNQPQHF	NA	TRBV5-4	TRBJ1-5	many
TGTGCCTGGGGACTAGCGGGATTTGAGACCCAGTACTTC	CAWGLAGFETQYF	TRBD2	TRBV30	TRBJ2-5	NA
TGTGCCAGCAGTCCGAACCCCGGGGGTAGAGATACGCAGTATTTT	CASSPNPGGRDTQYF	NA	TRBV7-6	TRBJ2-3	NA
TGTGCCAGCAAACTGGCCACAGTGGCGCAGGGTGAAGCTTTCTTT	CASKLATVAQGEAFF	NA	TRBV12-3/TRBV12-4	TRBJ1-1	NA
TGCGCCAGCAGCGCCACAGATACGCAGTATTTT	CASSATDTQYF	NA	TRBV5-1	TRBJ2-3	few
TGCAGTGCTGGACAGGGCTACGAGCAGTACTTC	CSAGQGYEQYF	TRBD1	TRBV20-1	TRBJ2-7	NA
TGTGCCAGCAGCCTAAACCCTCCCCCGGACAGGGACGACTATGGCTACACCTTC	CASSLNPPPDRDDYGYTF	NA	TRBV21-1	TRBJ1-2	few
TGTGCCAGCAGGCAACAAAACAGGGGGAATGAGCAGTTCTTC	CASRQQNRGNEQFF	TRBD1	TRBV3-1	TRBJ2-1	NA
TGTGCCACCAGCGTGGGTCGGGCCTACGAGCAGTACTTC	CATSVGRAYEQYF	NA	TRBV15	TRBJ2-7	NA
TGTGCCAGCAGCCCCGGACAGGCCAACAATCAGCCCCAGCATTTT	CASSPGQANNQPQHF	TRBD1	TRBV7-9	TRBJ1-5	many
TGTGCCAGCTCTCAGTGGGCCTTCTACGAGCAGTACTTC	CASSQWAFYEQYF	NA	TRBV7-2	TRBJ2-7	medium-sized
TGTGCCAGCAGTTTGGTGGAGAGAGAGCAGTTCTTC	CASSLVEREQFF	NA	TRBV28	TRBJ2-1	NA
TGTGCCGGCAGCGTCGCGTACTACACTGAAGCTTTCTTT	CAGSVAYYTEAFF	NA	TRBV9	TRBJ1-1	NA
TGTGCCACCTACGAGCAGCACTTC	CATYEQHF	NA	TRBV6-1	TRBJ2-7	NA
TGCGCCAGCAGCCAAGATCGAGAGGGTTGGGGCTACACCTTC	CASSQDREGWGYTF	NA	TRBV4-3	TRBJ1-2	NA
TGTGCCAGCAGCTTTTCGGCCCTCCTTTCAGGGAATTCACCCCTCCACTTT	CASSFSALLSGNSPLHF	NA	TRBV7-9	TRBJ1-6	NA
TGTGCCAGCAGCCCCGAACTCACAGATACGCAGTATTTT	CASSPELTDTQYF	NA	TRBV7-2	TRBJ2-3	NA
TGTGCCAGCAACCGGGACCCCACAGATACGCAGTATTTT	CASNRDPTDTQYF	NA	TRBV5-6	TRBJ2-3	NA